These T cell receptor beta chains were read from a single sample in a study of blood T cell repertoires in COVID-19. This table comes from immunoSEQ multiplex PCR, and its TCRdb copy is limited to in-frame clones, with some not included. There are about 280,000 clones in the sample; under 90% occur only once, and 8% to 10% lies in the top ten. The sequenced sample was peripheral blood. These receptors all stem from a woman in her forties or fifties who had recovered from COVID-19. Both conserved end residues are part of each CDR3. Fields, in order: CDR3 DNA, CDR3 protein, J gene, clone size, D gene, V gene. D genes are given only for firm matches. For some rows the clone size is stated as once, few or many, or as a class when expanded; others skip it.

TGTGCCAGCAGCTTAGGAGGACAGGGGGCCTATGGCTACACCTTC CASSLGGQGAYGYTF TRBJ1-2 - TRBD1 TRBV7-2
TGCGCCAGCAGCCACCTCTTGACAGGGAGGCGGGGGGGTAAAAAACTGTTTTTT CASSHLLTGRRGGKKLFF TRBJ1-4 once TRBD1 TRBV4-1
TGTGCCAGCGGGAGAGCAAGCTCCTACGAGCAGTACTTC CASGRASSYEQYF TRBJ2-7 - - TRBV6-5
TGCGCCAGCAGCCAGACGACAGACTACGAGCAGTACTTC CASSQTTDYEQYF TRBJ2-7 once - TRBV4-1
TGTGCCAGTAGTATCAGAACAGAAAACTATGGCTACACCTTC CASSIRTENYGYTF TRBJ1-2 - - TRBV19
TGTGCCAGTAGTATGAGGAGGATATCCTACAATGAGCAGTTCTTC CASSMRRISYNEQFF TRBJ2-1 - - TRBV19
TGTGCCAGCAGTGATCGGCAGGGGGCGAATGGCTACACCTTC CASSDRQGANGYTF TRBJ1-2 once TRBD1 TRBV6-1
TGCGCCAGCAGCCAAGCCAGGGATTTTTTCGACGAGCAGTACTTC CASSQARDFFDEQYF TRBJ2-7 - - TRBV4-1
TGCGCCAGCAGCCAAGGCGCCGGGGCAGATACGCAGTATTTT CASSQGAGADTQYF TRBJ2-3 - - TRBV4-3
TGCAGTGCTAGTCCAGACAGAAATGAGCAGTTCTTC CSASPDRNEQFF TRBJ2-1 - - TRBV20-1
TGTGCCTGGAGTCTATATGAAAAACTGTTTTTT CAWSLYEKLFF TRBJ1-4 - - TRBV30
TGTGCCAGCAGTTACTCGAACAGGAACAATGAGCAGTTCTTC CASSYSNRNNEQFF TRBJ2-1 once - TRBV6-5
TGTGCCAGCAGTTTGGCAGGTTTCACAGATACGCAGTATTTT CASSLAGFTDTQYF TRBJ2-3 - - TRBV28
TGTGCCAGTAGTATGGGACCGGACAGGGGGTACACCGGGGAGCTGTTTTTT CASSMGPDRGYTGELFF TRBJ2-2 - TRBD1 TRBV19
TGTGCCAGCAGCTTGGGGGGACAGGACTATAATTCACCCCTCCACTTT CASSLGGQDYNSPLHF TRBJ1-6 - TRBD1 TRBV5-4
TGTGCCAGCAGCCCTGCGGGACAGGGGGCCGAGACCCAGTACTTC CASSPAGQGAETQYF TRBJ2-5 - TRBD1 TRBV6-2/TRBV6-3
TGTGCCAGCAAGGGGGGGTTAGATGAAAAACTGTTTTTT CASKGGLDEKLFF TRBJ1-4 - - TRBV27
TGTGCCAGCGAGGGGGGGGCAGGTCAGCCCCAGCATTTT CASEGGAGQPQHF TRBJ1-5 - - TRBV7-2
TGTGCCATCAGAGAGACAGGGGGTCAGCCCCAGCATTTT CAIRETGGQPQHF TRBJ1-5 - TRBD1 TRBV10-3
TGCGCCAGCAGCGGAATGACTAGTGGCGATACGCAGTATTTT CASSGMTSGDTQYF TRBJ2-3 - - TRBV5-1
TGTGCCAGTCGGAGGGATAGCAATCAGCCCCAGCATTTT CASRRDSNQPQHF TRBJ1-5 few - TRBV19
TGCAGTGCTAGTCTCCAAGCGGAGTGGACCGGGGAGCTGTTTTTT CSASLQAEWTGELFF TRBJ2-2 - - TRBV20-1
TGCGCCAGCAGCTCTGGGACACTGGAGACAGATACGCAGTATTTT CASSSGTLETDTQYF TRBJ2-3 few - TRBV5-1
TGTGCCAGCAGCCAGACTAGCGGGGGATACACAGATACGCAGTATTTT CASSQTSGGYTDTQYF TRBJ2-3 - TRBD2 TRBV7-2
TGTGCCAGCAGAGTCGGGGGGGGCGACATTCAGTACTTC CASRVGGGDIQYF TRBJ2-4 - TRBD2 TRBV7-2
TGTGCCAGCAGTCGACAGGGGACAGGGGAATTGGGCTATGGCTACACCTTC CASSRQGTGELGYGYTF TRBJ1-2 - TRBD1 TRBV25-1
TGTGCCAGCAGCCATCCCCATGGCCCAAAGCAGTTCTTC CASSHPHGPKQFF TRBJ2-1 once - TRBV4-2
TGTGCCAGCAGCTACGCGGGGCCTGTCTCCGGGGAGCTGTTTTTT CASSYAGPVSGELFF TRBJ2-2 - - TRBV6-5
TGTGCCAGCAGCACCCGGGGGAACTATGGCTACACCTTC CASSTRGNYGYTF TRBJ1-2 - - TRBV28
TGCGCCAGCACGGCCAGGGGTCCCTCGATGAACACTGAAGCTTTCTTT CASTARGPSMNTEAFF TRBJ1-1 - - TRBV5-1
TGTGCCAGCAGTTCTCCCTCACCGGGACACTGGTCCGGCACTGAAGCTTTCTTT CASSSPSPGHWSGTEAFF TRBJ1-1 - - TRBV27
TGTGCCAGCAGCCGGTTGGGGGCAGGGGGCTTAAACTATGGCTACACCTTC CASSRLGAGGLNYGYTF TRBJ1-2 - TRBD1 TRBV11-2
TGTGCCAGCAGTTGGACAGGGGGAACTCAGCCCCAGCATTTT CASSWTGGTQPQHF TRBJ1-5 - TRBD1 TRBV28
TGTGCCAGCAGTGAAATGCGAGAGACCCAGTACTTC CASSEMRETQYF TRBJ2-5 - - TRBV2
TGTGCCAGCAGCGCCGGGACACCCAACACCGGGGAGCTGTTTTTT CASSAGTPNTGELFF TRBJ2-2 - - TRBV6-5
TGTGCCAGCAGCCTGGGGTACATATACTCCTACGAGCAGTACTTC CASSLGYIYSYEQYF TRBJ2-7 - - TRBV5-5
TGCGCCAGCAAAATTCGGGGGGCGAACACCGGGGAGCTGTTTTTT CASKIRGANTGELFF TRBJ2-2 - TRBD2 TRBV5-1
TGTGCCAGCTCACCCTCGACTGGGTGGACTGAAGCTTTCTTT CASSPSTGWTEAFF TRBJ1-1 - - TRBV18
TGTGCCAGCAGCTTAGTTGGGTGGCGGGGATCAGAGACCCAGTACTTC CASSLVGWRGSETQYF TRBJ2-5 - - TRBV7-9
TGTGCCACCAAGGGGGAAGAGACCCAGTACTTC CATKGEETQYF TRBJ2-5 - - TRBV10-3
TGTGCCAGCAGTTACACTCACAGGGGGCGGGACACTGAAGCTTTCTTT CASSYTHRGRDTEAFF TRBJ1-1 - TRBD1 TRBV5-6
TGTGCCAGCAGCGTATACAACGCAGATACGCAGTATTTT CASSVYNADTQYF TRBJ2-3 - - TRBV5-4
TGTGCCAGCAGTTATGAGCGGGGACTAGCCAAAAACATTCAGTACTTC CASSYERGLAKNIQYF TRBJ2-4 - TRBD2 TRBV6-2/TRBV6-3
TGTGCCAGCAGCTTACTTGGGACAGCCAATTCTGGAAACACCATATATTTT CASSLLGTANSGNTIYF TRBJ1-3 - TRBD1 TRBV7-2